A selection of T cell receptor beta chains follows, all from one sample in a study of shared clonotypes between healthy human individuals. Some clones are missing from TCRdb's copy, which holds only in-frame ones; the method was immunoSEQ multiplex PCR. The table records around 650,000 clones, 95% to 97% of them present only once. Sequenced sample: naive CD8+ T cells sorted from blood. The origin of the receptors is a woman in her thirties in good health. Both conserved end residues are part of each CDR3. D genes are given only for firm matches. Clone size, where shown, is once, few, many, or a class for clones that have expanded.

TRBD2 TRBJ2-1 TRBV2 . CASRTSGRVYNEQFF TGTGCCAGCAGGACTAGCGGGAGGGTTTACAATGAGCAGTTCTTC
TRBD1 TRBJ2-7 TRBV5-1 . CASSDRDRGIYEQYF TGCGCCAGCAGCGACCGGGACAGGGGGATCTACGAGCAGTACTTC
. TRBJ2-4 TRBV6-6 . CATSQVGRDIQYF TGTGCCACCTCACAGGTCGGTAGGGACATTCAGTACTTC
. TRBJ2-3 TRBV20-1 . CSAPSGLAQYF TGCAGTGCTCCGAGCGGTCTGGCGCAGTATTTT
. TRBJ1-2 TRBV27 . CASSPGTGPGYGYTF TGTGCCAGCAGTCCCGGGACCGGGCCTGGGTATGGCTACACCTTC
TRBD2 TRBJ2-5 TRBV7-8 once CASSPRGLAGEGQETQYF TGTGCCAGCAGCCCAAGGGGACTAGCGGGAGAGGGCCAAGAGACCCAGTACTTC
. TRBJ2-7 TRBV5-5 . CASSLRQGRSNEQYF TGTGCCAGCAGCTTGAGGCAGGGGCGAAGCAACGAGCAGTACTTC
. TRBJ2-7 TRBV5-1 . CASSLEGTYEQYF TGCGCCAGCAGCTTGGAGGGCACCTACGAGCAGTACTTC
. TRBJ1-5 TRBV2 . CASSEEGNQPQHF TGTGCCAGCAGTGAAGAGGGTAATCAGCCCCAGCATTTT
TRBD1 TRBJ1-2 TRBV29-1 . CSVDPLIGDSSPIGYTF TGCAGCGTTGATCCATTAATTGGGGACAGCTCTCCAATCGGCTACACCTTC
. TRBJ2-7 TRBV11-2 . CASSLGGVGFDEQYF TGTGCCAGCAGCTTAGGGGGGGTGGGATTTGACGAGCAGTACTTC
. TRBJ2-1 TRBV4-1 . CASSHSGDTFDNEQFF TGCGCCAGCAGCCATTCGGGGGACACGTTTGACAATGAGCAGTTCTTC
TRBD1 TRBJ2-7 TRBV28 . CASSLGGTGKDYEQYF TGTGCCAGCAGTTTGGGGGGGACAGGGAAGGACTACGAGCAGTACTTC
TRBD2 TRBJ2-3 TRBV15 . CATSRGAGGPTDTQYF TGTGCCACCAGCAGAGGAGCGGGAGGGCCGACAGATACGCAGTATTTT
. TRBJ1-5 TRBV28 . CASSLRAVNQPQHF TGTGCCAGCAGTTTACGGGCGGTCAATCAGCCCCAGCATTTT
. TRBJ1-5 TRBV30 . CASPPGALKGDQPQHF TGTGCTTCGCCCCCGGGGGCGTTAAAAGGGGATCAGCCCCAGCATTTT
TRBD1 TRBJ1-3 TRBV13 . CASSLGQGVGSIYF TGTGCCAGCAGCTTAGGACAGGGGGTCGGGTCCATATATTTT
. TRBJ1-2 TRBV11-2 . CASGPGTHYGYTF TGTGCCAGCGGACCTGGGACACACTATGGCTACACCTTC
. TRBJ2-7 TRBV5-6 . CASSLGRNYEQYF TGTGCCAGCAGCTTGGGACGGAACTACGAGCAGTACTTC
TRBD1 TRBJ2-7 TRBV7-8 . CASTRDRVSYEQYF TGTGCCAGCACCCGGGACAGGGTCTCCTACGAGCAGTACTTC
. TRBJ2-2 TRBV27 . CASSGALTGELFF TGTGCCAGCAGTGGGGCCCTCACCGGGGAGCTGTTTTTT
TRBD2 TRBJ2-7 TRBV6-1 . CASRGLASYEQYF TGTGCCAGCAGGGGACTAGCGTCCTACGAGCAGTACTTC
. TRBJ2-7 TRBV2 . CASSPNYYEQYF TGTGCCAGCAGCCCAAATTACTACGAGCAGTACTTC
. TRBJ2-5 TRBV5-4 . CASSEGETQYF TGTGCCAGCAGCGAGGGGGAGACCCAGTACTTC
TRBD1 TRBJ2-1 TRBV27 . CASRDRATYNEQFF TGTGCCAGCAGAGACAGGGCCACCTACAATGAGCAGTTCTTC
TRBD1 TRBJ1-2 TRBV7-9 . CASSLTDRGHYGYTF TGTGCCAGCAGCTTAACCGACAGGGGGCACTATGGCTACACCTTC
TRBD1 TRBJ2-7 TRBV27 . CASSLQGDTYEQYF TGTGCCAGCAGTTTACAGGGGGACACCTACGAGCAGTACTTC
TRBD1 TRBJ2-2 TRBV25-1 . CASSLTGEAGELFF TGTGCCAGCAGCCTGACAGGGGAGGCCGGGGAGCTGTTTTTT
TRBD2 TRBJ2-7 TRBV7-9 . CASSEPTSVEQYF TGTGCCAGCAGCGAGCCCACTAGCGTAGAGCAGTACTTC
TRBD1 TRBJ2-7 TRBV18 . CASSADRAYEQYF TGTGCCAGCTCAGCGGACAGGGCCTACGAGCAGTACTTC